The next 15 T cell receptor beta chains were all read from a single sample in a study of OX40 agonist ivuxolimab in advanced cancers. Here immunoSEQ multiplex PCR was the method, and the copy in TCRdb shows in-frame clones only, minus some. The table lists some 25,000 clones, 65% to 90% of them singletons. Source: CD4+ or CD8+ T cells sorted from blood, taken in a trial of the OX40 agonist ivuxolimab. These TCRs come from an adult with an advanced solid tumor such as melanoma, head and neck, liver or kidney cancer.

The V gene is TRBV10-1, the J gene TRBJ2-1; 8 nucleotides agree with TRBD2. V shed 3 bases, J shed 3 bases, and the junction held 4 bases outside the gene matches. CDR3 size: 15 residues. Germline V gives CDR1 WNHNN, CDR2 SYGVQD (reference sequence). CDR3 sequence: CASSDSGTVYNEQFF. The CDR3 region has the DNA TGCGCCAGCAGTGATAGCGGGACCGTCTACAATGAGCAGTTCTTC.

V is TRBV28 and J is TRBJ2-7, with D perhaps being TRBD1 or TRBD2 (5 bases each). The CDR3 extends over 16 amino acids. Germline values: CDR1 MDHEN, CDR2 SYDVKM. With 3 bases removed from V and 3 bases from J, the gap between germline ends came to 18 bases. The DNA for the CDR3 is TGTGCCAGCAGTTTCCATCTCGGTAGGGGAGACTACGAGCAGTACTTC. Amino acid sequence: CASSFHLGRGDYEQYF.

The rearrangement links TRBV4-1 to TRBJ2-2; 8 bases fit TRBD1. The CDR3 spans 16 residues. J gave up 3 bases and V 2 bases, and 5 bases lay outside the gene matches. Germline V lookup: CDR1 MGHRA, CDR2 YSYEKL. Here the CDR3 DNA reads TGCGCCAGCAGCCAACCGGACAGGGCTTACACCGGGGAGCTGTTTTTT. This codes for CASSQPDRAYTGELFF.

By sample fraction, this clone is medium-sized (0.01 to 0.1%). The chain recombines TRBV7-9 with TRBJ2-7; D remains ambiguous. V lost 8 bases and J 0 bases, leaving 20 bases between the germline ends. This CDR3 is 16 amino acids long. CDR1 and CDR2 (germline): SEHNR, FQNEAQ (reference sequence). CDR3 DNA sequence: TGTGCCAGCGTACCTCTTGGGCGTTTAAGCTCCTACGAGCAGTACTTC. Protein product: CASVPLGRLSSYEQYF.

The CDR3 loop reads CASSQGQGNTIYF. Written as DNA, the CDR3 is TGCGCCAGCAGCCAAGGTCAGGGGAACACCATATATTTT. The chain is built from TRBV4-1 and TRBJ1-3, with a weak D call TRBD1 (6 bases). V was cut by 1 base and J by 7 bases, with 8 bases left in between. The germline V gene encodes CDR1 MGHRA and CDR2 YSYEKL. This CDR3 is built from 13 residues.

The gene calls are TRBV7-9 and TRBJ2-1; D gene unclear. Trimming stripped 1 base from V and 12 bases from J, with 7 bases between. The CDR3 length is 11 residues. The germline CDR1 and CDR2 sequences are SEHNR and FQNEAQ (reference sequence). Here the CDR3 DNA reads TGTGCCAGCAGCTTAGAATTCGGGCAGTTCTTC. The encoded protein is CASSLEFGQFF.

This clone was seen a few times. The chain has TRBV2 and TRBJ2-7; 10 bases are shared with TRBD1. Trimming took 6 bases from V and 2 from J; bases not matched to a gene: 7. Germline V lookup: CDR1 SNHLY, CDR2 FYNNEI. The CDR3 spans 15 residues. Here the CDR3 reads CASSLGTGVTYEQYF. CDR3 coding DNA: TGTGCCAGCAGCCTAGGGACAGGGGTTACCTACGAGCAGTACTTC. Full variable domain (outside the CDR3, taken from reference TRBV2 and TRBJ2-7): EPEVTQTPSHQVTQMGQEVILRCVPISNHLYFYWYRQILGQKVEFLVSFYNNEISEKSEIFDDQFSVERPDGSNFTLKIRSTKLEDSAMYFCASSLGTGVTYEQYFGPGTRLTVT.

The chain recombines TRBV27 with TRBJ1-2; no definite D call. The CDR3 covers 11 residues. From germline, CDR1 is MNHEY and CDR2 SMNVEV (reference sequence). V lost 7 bases and J 7 bases, leaving 10 bases between the germline ends. Here the CDR3 DNA reads TGTGCCAGCATAGGACTCTCTGGCTACACCTTC. Translated: CASIGLSGYTF.

The chain carries TRBV14 and TRBJ2-1; weak D call: TRBD1 (5 bases). V was clipped by 3 bases and J by 8 bases, with 11 bases between them. From germline, CDR1 is SGHDN and CDR2 FVKESK. The CDR3 extends over 13 amino acids. The CDR3 region has the DNA TGTGCCAGCAGCCAGCCAGGGTGGGATGAGCAGTTCTTC. Its protein product is CASSQPGWDEQFF.

The genes are TRBV27 and TRBJ2-1, with 15 positions matching TRBD2. Germline V lookup: CDR1 MNHEY, CDR2 SMNVEV (reference sequence). With V trimmed by 2 bases and J by 4 bases, 6 bases remained unmatched. The CDR3 extends over 18 amino acids. DNA of the CDR3: TGTGCCAGCAGTTTAAGAGGACTAGCGGGGGGGCAATACAATGAGCAGTTCTTC. It codes for CASSLRGLAGGQYNEQFF.

In its sample, this clone was seen once. The chain links TRBV28 to TRBJ2-7, with D unresolved. In germline, CDR1 is MDHEN, CDR2 SYDVKM. Trimming shortened V by 7 bases and J by 7 bases, and 14 bases separated the two germline ends. The CDR3 has 12 residues. For the CDR3, the DNA is TGTGCCAGCACTCTCGAAACGGGTGAGCAGTACTTC. Translation: CASTLETGEQYF.

This chain connects TRBV5-5 to TRBJ1-1; no clear D gene. V was trimmed by 4 bases and J by 1 base, leaving 5 bases between them. The CDR3 runs to 12 residues. Germline assignment: CDR1 SGHKS and CDR2 YYEKEE (reference sequence). The CDR3 region is CASSPTNTEAFF. DNA of the CDR3: TGTGCCAGCAGCCCAACGAACACTGAAGCTTTCTTT.

The chain uses TRBV5-6 and TRBJ2-1; 7 nucleotides line up with TRBD2. Germline loops: CDR1 SGHDT, CDR2 YYEEEE. V shed 0 bases and J 0 bases; nucleotides not matched to a gene: 6. The CDR3 extends over 17 amino acids. The CDR3 region has the DNA TGTGCCAGCAGCTTGGCGGTGGGAGGGGACTCCTACAATGAGCAGTTCTTC. Its translation: CASSLAVGGDSYNEQFF.

This clone was counted a single time. The chain links TRBV5-4 to TRBJ2-3; TRBD2 matches at 10 bases. The ends lost 3 bases at V and 2 bases at J; junction bases unmatched: 9. This CDR3 comprises 17 residues. Germline CDR1 SGHNT, CDR2 YYREEE (reference sequence). Here the CDR3 reads CASSSYSSGGFTDTQYF. In nucleotides, the CDR3 is TGTGCCAGCAGCTCCTACTCTAGCGGGGGATTCACAGATACGCAGTATTTT.

The V and J genes are TRBV27 and TRBJ2-1; 8 bases fit TRBD1. The V segment lost 0 bases and the J segment 8 bases; nucleotides outside the gene matches: 6. Germline V gives CDR1 MNHEY, CDR2 SMNVEV (reference sequence). The CDR3 has 15 amino acids. Here the CDR3 DNA reads TGTGCCAGCAGTTTATCGGTCAGGGGGCTCGATGAGCAGTTCTTC. This translates into CASSLSVRGLDEQFF.